This T cell receptor (beta chain) was retrieved from a study of blood T cells in healthy people across ages. Study outcomes and limitations: Calculation of diversity from one million T cells yielded estimates considered to be underestimates.

The CDR3 runs to 12 residues. Trimming left V 7 bases short and J 13 bases short, with 14 bases between. Regarding this clonotype: Its antigen is not identified.

The use of a sample-barcoded 5' primer and a J-beta primer mix characterized a second PCR of about 6 to 12 cycles. A single record per CDR3 protein comes from TCRdb applying MiXCR to the 5' RACE reads. This table holds fewer than 2 million distinct CDR3 sequences, more than 35% found once. The source is a human donor in good health. Material: blood. The V call is TRBV12-3 or TRBV12-4, the J call TRBJ1-6, with unresolved D. This CDR3 reads CASKWPGQPLHF. The CDR3 coding sequence is TGTGCCAGCAAGTGGCCAGGCCAGCCCCTCCACTTT.